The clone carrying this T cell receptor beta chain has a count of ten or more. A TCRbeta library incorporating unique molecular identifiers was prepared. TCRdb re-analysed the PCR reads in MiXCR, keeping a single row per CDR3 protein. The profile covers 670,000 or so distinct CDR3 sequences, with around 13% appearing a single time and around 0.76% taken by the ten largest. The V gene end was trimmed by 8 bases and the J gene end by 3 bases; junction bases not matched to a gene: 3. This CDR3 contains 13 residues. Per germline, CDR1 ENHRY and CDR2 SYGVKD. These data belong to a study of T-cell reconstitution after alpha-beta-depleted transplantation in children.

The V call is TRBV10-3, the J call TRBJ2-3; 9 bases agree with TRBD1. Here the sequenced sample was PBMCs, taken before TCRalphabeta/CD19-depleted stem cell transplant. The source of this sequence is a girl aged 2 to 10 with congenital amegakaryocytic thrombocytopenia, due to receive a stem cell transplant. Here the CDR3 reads CAIWTGATDTQYF. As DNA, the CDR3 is TGTGCCATCTGGACAGGGGCAACAGATACGCAGTATTTT.